This TCR beta chain was identified in a study of blood T cell repertoires in COVID-19. Overall study: Material from acute and convalescent COVID-19 was sourced from the United States, Italy and Spain. PBMCs, B-cell-depleted T cells, or T cells were the source of the cDNA or gDNA that made up the material.

Authors' processing steps: The assay estimated nucleated cells by amplifying reference gene primers. The method was immunoSEQ multiplex PCR; TCRdb's version includes in-frame clones alone and lacks a portion of them. V and J calls and clone size are copied from that table; D and trimming were computed from the DNA. There are more than 250,000 clones in the sample; approximately 90% occur only once, and 1.6% lies in the top ten. This clone showed up just a few times. Germline CDR1 MDHEN, CDR2 SYDVKM. The ends lost 2 bases at V and 8 bases at J; junction bases unmatched: 11. The CDR3 has 16 residues. Patients of the Seattle cohort, enrolled during active infection, were followed longitudinally.

The chain combines TRBV28 with TRBJ2-3, with 9 bases that match TRBD1. The sample taken for sequencing was peripheral blood. The receptor was isolated from a woman in her twenties or thirties with COVID-19, enrolled during active disease. The CDR3 reads CASSLPPGQGKFTQYF. CDR3 bases: TGTGCCAGCAGTTTACCCCCGGGACAGGGAAAGTTTACGCAGTATTTT.